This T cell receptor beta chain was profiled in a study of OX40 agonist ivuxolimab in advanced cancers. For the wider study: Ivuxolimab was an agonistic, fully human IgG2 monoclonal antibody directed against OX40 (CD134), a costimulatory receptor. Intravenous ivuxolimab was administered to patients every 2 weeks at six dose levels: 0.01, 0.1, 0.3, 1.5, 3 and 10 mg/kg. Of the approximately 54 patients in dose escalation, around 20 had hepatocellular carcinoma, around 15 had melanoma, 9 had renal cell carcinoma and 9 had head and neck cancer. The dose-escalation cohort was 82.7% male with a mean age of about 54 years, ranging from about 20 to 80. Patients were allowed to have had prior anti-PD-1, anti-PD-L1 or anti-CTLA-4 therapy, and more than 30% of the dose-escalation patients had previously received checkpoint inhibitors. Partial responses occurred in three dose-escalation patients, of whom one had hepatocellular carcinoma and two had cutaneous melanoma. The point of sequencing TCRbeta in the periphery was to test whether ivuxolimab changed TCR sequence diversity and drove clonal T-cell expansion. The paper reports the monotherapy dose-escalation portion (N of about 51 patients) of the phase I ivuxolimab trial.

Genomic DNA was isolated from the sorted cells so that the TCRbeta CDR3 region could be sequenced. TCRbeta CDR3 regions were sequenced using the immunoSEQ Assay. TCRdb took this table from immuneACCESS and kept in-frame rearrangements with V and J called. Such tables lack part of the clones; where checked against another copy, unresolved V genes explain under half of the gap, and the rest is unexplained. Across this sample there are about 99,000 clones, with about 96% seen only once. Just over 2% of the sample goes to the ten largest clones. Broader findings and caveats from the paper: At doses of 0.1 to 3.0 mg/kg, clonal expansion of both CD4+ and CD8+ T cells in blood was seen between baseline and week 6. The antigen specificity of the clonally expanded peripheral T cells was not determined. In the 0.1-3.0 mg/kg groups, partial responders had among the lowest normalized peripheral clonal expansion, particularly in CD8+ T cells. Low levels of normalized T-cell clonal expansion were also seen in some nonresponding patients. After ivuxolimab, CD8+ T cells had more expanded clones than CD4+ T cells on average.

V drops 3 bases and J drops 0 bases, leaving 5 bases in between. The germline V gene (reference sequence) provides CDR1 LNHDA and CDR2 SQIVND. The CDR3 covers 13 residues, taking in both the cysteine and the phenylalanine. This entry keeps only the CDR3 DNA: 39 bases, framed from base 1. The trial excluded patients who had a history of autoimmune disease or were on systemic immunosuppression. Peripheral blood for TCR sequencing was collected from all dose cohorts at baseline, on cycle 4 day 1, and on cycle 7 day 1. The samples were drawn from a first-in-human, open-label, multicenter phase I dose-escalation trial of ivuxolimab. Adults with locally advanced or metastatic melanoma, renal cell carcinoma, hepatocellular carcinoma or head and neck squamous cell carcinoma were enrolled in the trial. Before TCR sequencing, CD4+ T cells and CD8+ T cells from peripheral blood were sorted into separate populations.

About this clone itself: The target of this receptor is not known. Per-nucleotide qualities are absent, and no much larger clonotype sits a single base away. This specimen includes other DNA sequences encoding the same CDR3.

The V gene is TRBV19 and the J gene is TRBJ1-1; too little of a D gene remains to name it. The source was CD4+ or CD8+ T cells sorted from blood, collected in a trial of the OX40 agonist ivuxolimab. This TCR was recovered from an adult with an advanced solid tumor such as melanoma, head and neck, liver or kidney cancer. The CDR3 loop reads CASSIGVNTEAFF. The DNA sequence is TGTGCCAGTAGTATCGGTGTGAACACTGAAGCTTTCTTT.